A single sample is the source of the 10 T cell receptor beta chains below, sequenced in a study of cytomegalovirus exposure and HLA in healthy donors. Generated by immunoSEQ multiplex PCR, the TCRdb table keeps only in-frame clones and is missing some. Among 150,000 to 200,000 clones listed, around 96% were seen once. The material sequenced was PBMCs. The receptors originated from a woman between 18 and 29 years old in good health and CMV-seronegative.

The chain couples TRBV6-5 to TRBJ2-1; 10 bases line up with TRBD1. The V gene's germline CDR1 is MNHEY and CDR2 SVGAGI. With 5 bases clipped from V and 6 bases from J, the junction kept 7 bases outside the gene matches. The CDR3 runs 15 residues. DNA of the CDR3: TGTGCCAGCAGTAGGGGGACAGGGGCGGGCAATGAGCAGTTCTTC. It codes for CASSRGTGAGNEQFF.

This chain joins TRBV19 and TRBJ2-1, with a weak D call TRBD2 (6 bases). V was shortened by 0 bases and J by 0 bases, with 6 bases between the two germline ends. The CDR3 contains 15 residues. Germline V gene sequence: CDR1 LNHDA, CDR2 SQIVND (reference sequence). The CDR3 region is CASSIDGGSYNEQFF. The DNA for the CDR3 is TGTGCCAGTAGTATAGACGGGGGCTCCTACAATGAGCAGTTCTTC.

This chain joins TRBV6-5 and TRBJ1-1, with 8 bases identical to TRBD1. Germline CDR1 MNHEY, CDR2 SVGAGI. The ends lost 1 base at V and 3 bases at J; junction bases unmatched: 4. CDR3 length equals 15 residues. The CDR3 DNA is TGTGCCAGCAGTTACTATGGCAGGGGGCACACTGAAGCTTTCTTT. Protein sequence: CASSYYGRGHTEAFF.

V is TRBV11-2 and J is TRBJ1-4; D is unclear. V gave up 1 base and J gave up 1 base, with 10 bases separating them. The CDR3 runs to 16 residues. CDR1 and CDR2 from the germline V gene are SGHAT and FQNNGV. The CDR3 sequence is CASSLGIAGTNEKLFF. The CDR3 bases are TGTGCCAGCAGCTTAGGTATCGCGGGAACTAATGAAAAACTGTTTTTT.

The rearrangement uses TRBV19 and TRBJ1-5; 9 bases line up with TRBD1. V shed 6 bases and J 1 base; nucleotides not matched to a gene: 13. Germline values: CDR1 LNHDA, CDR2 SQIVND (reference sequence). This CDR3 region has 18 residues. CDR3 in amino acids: CASRLETGGIWSNQPQHF. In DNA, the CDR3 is TGTGCCAGTAGGTTGGAGACAGGGGGAATTTGGAGCAATCAGCCCCAGCATTTT.

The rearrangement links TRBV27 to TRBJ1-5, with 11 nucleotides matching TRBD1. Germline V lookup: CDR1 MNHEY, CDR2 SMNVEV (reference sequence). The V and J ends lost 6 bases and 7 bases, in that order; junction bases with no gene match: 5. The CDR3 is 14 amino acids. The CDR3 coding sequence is TGTGCCAGCAGCCCGGGACAGGGGGGACAGCCCCAGCATTTT. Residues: CASSPGQGGQPQHF.

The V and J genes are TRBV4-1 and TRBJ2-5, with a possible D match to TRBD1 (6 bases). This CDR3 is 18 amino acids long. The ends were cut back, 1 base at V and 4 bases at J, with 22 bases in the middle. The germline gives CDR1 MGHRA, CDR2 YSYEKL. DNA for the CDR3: TGCGCCAGCAGCCAAGTGGCAGGGACATTTAGGTGGAGAGAGACCCAGTACTTC. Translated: CASSQVAGTFRWRETQYF.

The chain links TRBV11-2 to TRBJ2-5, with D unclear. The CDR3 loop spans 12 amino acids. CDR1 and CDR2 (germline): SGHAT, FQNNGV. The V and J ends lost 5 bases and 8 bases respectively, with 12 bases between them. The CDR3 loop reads CASSPNYDTQYF. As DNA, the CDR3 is TGTGCCAGCAGCCCTAATTATGATACCCAGTACTTC.

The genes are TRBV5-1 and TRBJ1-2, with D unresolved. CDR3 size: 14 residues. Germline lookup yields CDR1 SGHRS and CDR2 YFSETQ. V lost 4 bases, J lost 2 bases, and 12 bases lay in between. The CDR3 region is CASSGEGGNYGYTF. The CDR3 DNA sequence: TGCGCCAGCAGCGGGGAGGGCGGGAACTATGGCTACACCTTC.

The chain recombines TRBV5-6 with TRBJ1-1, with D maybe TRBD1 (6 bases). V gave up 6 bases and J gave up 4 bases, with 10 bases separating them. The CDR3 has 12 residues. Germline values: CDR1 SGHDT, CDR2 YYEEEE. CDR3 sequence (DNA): TGTGCCAGCACGACAGGTACCACTGAAGCTTTCTTT. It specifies CASTTGTTEAFF. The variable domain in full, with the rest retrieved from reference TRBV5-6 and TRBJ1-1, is DAGVTQSPTHLIKTRGQQVTLRCSPKSGHDTVSWYQQALGQGPQFIFQYYEEEERQRGNFPDRFSGHQFPNYSSELNVNALLLGDSALYLCASTTGTTEAFFGQGTRLTVV.